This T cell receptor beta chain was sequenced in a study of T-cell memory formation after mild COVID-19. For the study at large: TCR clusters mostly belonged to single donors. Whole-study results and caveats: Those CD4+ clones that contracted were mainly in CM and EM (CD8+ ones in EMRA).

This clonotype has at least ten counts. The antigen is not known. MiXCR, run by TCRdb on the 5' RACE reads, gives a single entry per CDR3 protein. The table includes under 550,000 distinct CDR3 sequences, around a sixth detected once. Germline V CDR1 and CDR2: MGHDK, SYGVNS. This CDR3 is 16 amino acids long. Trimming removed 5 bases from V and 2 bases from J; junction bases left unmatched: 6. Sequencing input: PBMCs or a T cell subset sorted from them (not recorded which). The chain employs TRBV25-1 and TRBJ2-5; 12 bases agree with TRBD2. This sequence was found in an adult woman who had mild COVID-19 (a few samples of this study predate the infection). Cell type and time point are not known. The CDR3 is CASSSHGLAGQETQYF. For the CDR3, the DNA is TGTGCCAGCAGTTCTCACGGACTAGCGGGACAAGAGACCCAGTACTTC.